This T cell receptor (beta chain) is from a study of T cells in localized non-small cell lung cancer. Profiled with immunoSEQ multiplex PCR; TCRdb holds only in-frame clones, not every one. The sample carries about 40,000 clones, around 85% recorded once. Whole-study results and caveats: Tumor samples were not multi-region, leaving intratumor heterogeneity unexcluded. In the blood, greater T cell density corresponded to longer overall survival. The study detected a median roughly 56 of the top 100 tumor clones in adjacent lung. Highest T cell clonality was seen in uninvolved adjacent lung, surpassing that measured in tumor.

Points on this clone: Its antigen remains unidentified.

V was clipped by 3 bases and J by 6 bases; unmatched bases: 14. This CDR3 has 18 amino acids. In germline, CDR1 is MNHEY, CDR2 SMNVEV (reference sequence). The V call is TRBV27, the J call TRBJ2-2, with 9 nucleotides matching TRBD2. The sequence derives from a man aged 35 to 70 with stage I lung adenocarcinoma. The specimen was peripheral blood, collected before any cancer treatment. CDR3 residues: CASSFYPPGLARPGELFF. CDR3 nucleotide sequence: TGTGCCAGCAGTTTTTACCCTCCGGGACTAGCAAGGCCCGGGGAGCTGTTTTTT.